The 14 T cell receptor beta chains reported below all come from one sample, sequenced in a study of blood T cell repertoires in COVID-19. Sequenced by immunoSEQ multiplex PCR; TCRdb stores in-frame clones only, minus some. This sample has around 100,000 clones, with around 86% found just once. Material for sequencing was PBMCs or T cells enriched from blood (not recorded which). These receptors were taken from a woman in her forties or fifties who had recovered from COVID-19.

The gene calls are TRBV10-1 and TRBJ2-1, with TRBD2 as a possible D gene (6 bases). V lost 0 bases and J 0 bases, leaving 12 bases between the germline ends. There are 17 residues in the CDR3. Germline V gene sequence: CDR1 WNHNN, CDR2 SYGVQD (reference sequence). The CDR3, as DNA: TGCGCCAGCAGTGAGTCGAAGGGACTTAGCTCCTACAATGAGCAGTTCTTC. Translated: CASSESKGLSSYNEQFF.

The V and J genes are TRBV11-2 and TRBJ2-5; 8 nucleotides agree with TRBD2. J was trimmed by 0 bases and V by 6 bases; bases with no gene match: 9. This CDR3 contains 16 residues. Germline CDR1 is SGHAT and CDR2 is FQNNGV. In DNA, the CDR3 is TGTGCCAGCAGTCCCCGGGGGGGTACGTACCAAGAGACCCAGTACTTC. This sequence encodes CASSPRGGTYQETQYF.

The rearrangement uses TRBV6-5 and TRBJ2-3; 7 nucleotides agree with TRBD1. Germline loops: CDR1 MNHEY, CDR2 SVGAGI. V shed 7 bases and J 3 bases; nucleotides not matched to a gene: 7. The length of the CDR3 is 14 residues. CDR3 in amino acids: CASKGRGTTDTQYF. As DNA, the CDR3 is TGTGCCAGCAAGGGCAGGGGGACAACAGATACGCAGTATTTT.

This chain joins TRBV28 and TRBJ1-6; D may be TRBD1 (6 bases). CDR3 length: 14 residues. Trimming removed 3 bases at V and 6 bases at J, with 9 bases between. In germline, CDR1 is MDHEN, CDR2 SYDVKM. CDR3 amino acids: CASSLAGVNSPLHF. In DNA form, the CDR3 reads TGTGCCAGCAGTTTGGCAGGGGTTAATTCACCCCTCCACTTT.

This clone was counted only a few times. CDR3 region: CAWSGSGYTGELFF. In DNA form, the CDR3 reads TGTGCCTGGAGTGGTTCCGGGTACACCGGGGAGCTGTTTTTT. The V and J genes are TRBV30 and TRBJ2-2, with D hard to call. The V and J ends lost 1 base and 3 bases respectively, with 9 bases between them. Germline assignment: CDR1 GTSNPN and CDR2 SVGIG (reference sequence). The CDR3 is 14 amino acids. Full variable domain (remainder filled in from reference TRBV30 and TRBJ2-2): SQTIHQWPATLVQPVGSPLSLECTVEGTSNPNLYWYRQAAGRGLQLLFYSVGIGQISSEVPQNLSASRPQDRQFILSSKKLLLSDSGFYLCAWSGSGYTGELFFGEGSRLTVL.

The chain has TRBV30 and TRBJ1-4; D perhaps matches TRBD1 (5 bases). CDR1 and CDR2 from the germline V gene are GTSNPN and SVGIG (reference sequence). Trimming cost V 4 bases and J 4 bases, with 19 bases left between them. CDR3 length: 16 amino acids. This CDR3 reads CAWTWGAGPNNEKLFF. In DNA, the CDR3 is TGTGCCTGGACCTGGGGCGCCGGGCCTAATAATGAAAAACTGTTTTTT.

This clone was seen a few times. The genes are TRBV5-6 and TRBJ2-1, with TRBD2 matching 13 bases. Per the germline V gene, CDR1 is SGHDT and CDR2 is YYEEEE. Trimming took 4 bases from V and 4 from J; bases not matched to a gene: 2. The CDR3 has 15 residues. The CDR3 is CASSRGLAGYNEQFF. As DNA, the CDR3 is TGTGCCAGCAGCAGGGGACTAGCGGGATACAATGAGCAGTTCTTC.

This sequence joins TRBV19 and TRBJ2-2; no clear D. The germline gives CDR1 LNHDA, CDR2 SQIVND (reference sequence). Between the trimmed V and J ends, which lost 6 bases and 4 bases, there was a span of 15 bases. The CDR3 consists of 15 residues. The CDR3, as DNA: TGTGCCAGTAGGGCCATGAGCGTCGGCACCGGGGAGCTGTTTTTT. Residues: CASRAMSVGTGELFF. Using reference TRBV19 and TRBJ2-2 for the parts outside the CDR3, the full variable domain is DGGITQSPKYLFRKEGQNVTLSCEQNLNHDAMYWYRQDPGQGLRLIYYSQIVNDFQKGDIAEGYSVSREKKESFPLTVTSAQKNPTAFYLCASRAMSVGTGELFFGEGSRLTVL.

The chain links TRBV28 to TRBJ2-1; 10 nucleotides align to TRBD2. Germline V gene data show CDR1 as MDHEN and CDR2 as SYDVKM. V lost 3 bases to trimming and J lost 10 bases; unmatched junction nucleotides: 9. The CDR3 consists of 15 residues. CDR3 sequence: CASSLPLAGVGEQFF. CDR3 DNA: TGTGCCAGCAGTTTGCCGCTAGCGGGAGTTGGAGAGCAGTTCTTC.

This clone was counted once. This chain joins TRBV7-6 and TRBJ2-1; 10 bases are a match to TRBD2. Germline trimming cut 5 bases from V and 2 bases from J; bases unmatched to any gene: 3. Germline V gene lookup returns CDR1 SGHVS and CDR2 FNYEAQ. CDR3 length equals 15 residues. The CDR3 region has the DNA TGTGCCAGCAGCCTGAGCGGGGGGGCCTACAATGAGCAGTTCTTC. Protein product: CASSLSGGAYNEQFF.

The chain employs TRBV30 and TRBJ2-3; D ambiguous. The CDR3 is 12 amino acids. The germline V gene has CDR1 GTSNPN and CDR2 SVGIG (reference sequence). V gave up 3 bases and J gave up 0 bases, with 4 bases separating them. The CDR3 DNA is TGTGCCTGGAGCGGGAGCACAGATACGCAGTATTTT. Translated: CAWSGSTDTQYF.

The J gene is TRBJ2-4, the V gene TRBV11-3, with 7 bases identical to TRBD2. The germline gives CDR1 SGHNT, CDR2 YENEEA. CDR3 length: 15 amino acids. V trimming: 4 bases; J trimming: 0 bases; junction bases outside the gene matches: 3. In nucleotides, the CDR3 is TGTGCCAGCAGCTCGGGGGGAATAGCCAAAAACATTCAGTACTTC. Protein product: CASSSGGIAKNIQYF.

The V call is TRBV7-9, the J call TRBJ2-5; D is perhaps TRBD1 (6 bases). Germline V gene lookup returns CDR1 SEHNR and CDR2 FQNEAQ (reference sequence). This CDR3 comprises 13 residues. V gave up 2 bases and J gave up 3 bases, with 7 bases separating them. Here the CDR3 reads CASSLSGEETQYF. The CDR3 coding sequence is TGTGCCAGCAGCTTATCAGGGGAAGAGACCCAGTACTTC. Full variable domain (outside the CDR3, taken from reference TRBV7-9 and TRBJ2-5): DTGVSQNPRHKITKRGQNVTFRCDPISEHNRLYWYRQTLGQGPEFLTYFQNEAQLEKSRLLSDRFSAERPKGSFSTLEIQRTEQGDSAMYLCASSLSGEETQYFGPGTRLLVL.

A few counts support this clone. This chain uses TRBV12-5 with TRBJ2-1, with unresolved D. CDR1 is LGHNT and CDR2 is FRNRAP in the germline V gene. The V end lost 4 bases, the J end lost 1 base, and 5 bases lay between the germline ends. This CDR3 contains 13 residues. CDR3 protein: CASGSPSYNEQFF. Written as DNA, the CDR3 is TGTGCTAGTGGTTCCCCATCCTACAATGAGCAGTTCTTC.